These 20 T cell receptor beta chains originate from one sample sequenced in a study of cytomegalovirus exposure and HLA in healthy donors. Primers included in the PCR were 60 Vbeta and 13 Jbeta primers. Assay used: immunoSEQ multiplex PCR; TCRdb lists only in-frame clones, some missing. Of fewer than 200,000 clones listed, roughly 85% are singletons. Sequences were obtained from PBMCs. All receptors derive from a male donor in good health and CMV-seronegative.

The V and J genes are TRBV9 and TRBJ2-2; weak D call: TRBD1 (8 bases). CDR3 length: 15 amino acids. V was pared by 0 bases and J by 5 bases, with 11 bases between. In germline, CDR1 is SGDLS, CDR2 YYNGEE. The CDR3 nucleotides read TGTGCCAGCAGCGTAGACAGGGGGGGGACCGGGGAGCTGTTTTTT. Translation: CASSVDRGGTGELFF.

CDR3 sequence reads: CASTGQGWNEQFF. The DNA of the CDR3 is TGTGCCAGTACTGGACAGGGTTGGAATGAGCAGTTCTTC. The chain is built from TRBV28 and TRBJ2-1; TRBD1 matches 8 bases. The CDR3 spans 13 residues. With 9 bases clipped from V and 7 bases from J, the junction kept 8 bases outside the gene matches. CDR1 is MDHEN and CDR2 is SYDVKM in the germline V gene.

The CDR3 bases are TGTGCCAGCAGCCCCCGACACCCGTCTGAAGCTTTCTTT. Residues: CASSPRHPSEAFF. V is TRBV11-2 and J is TRBJ1-1; D call uncertain. Trimming pared 5 bases from V and 6 bases from J, leaving 13 bases between. Germline V gene lookup returns CDR1 SGHAT and CDR2 FQNNGV. The CDR3 totals 13 residues.

This clone was observed a single time. V usage is TRBV10-1 and J usage is TRBJ2-1, with 8 bases fitting TRBD2. CDR3 length: 14 amino acids. Germline V CDR1 and CDR2: WNHNN, SYGVQD (reference sequence). J gave up 12 bases and V 6 bases, and 13 bases lay outside the gene matches. The DNA of the CDR3 is TGCGCCAGCAGCCCCGCGGGGGGCGGGGGTGGGCAGTTCTTC. Translation: CASSPAGGGGGQFF.

V is TRBV5-4 and J is TRBJ2-7; a possible D gene is TRBD2 (7 bases). Germline-derived CDR1 and CDR2 are SGHNT and YYREEE (reference sequence). The CDR3 loop spans 13 amino acids. V lost 7 bases to trimming and J lost 5 bases, with 16 bases between them. CDR3 DNA sequence: TGTGCCAGCCTCGGGGGGCTTTCGCACGAGCAGTACTTC. Amino acid sequence: CASLGGLSHEQYF. Full variable domain (rest looked up from reference TRBV5-4 and TRBJ2-7): ETGVTQSPTHLIKTRGQQVTLRCSSQSGHNTVSWYQQALGQGPQFIFQYYREEENGRGNFPPRFSGLQFPNYSSELNVNALELDDSALYLCASLGGLSHEQYFGPGTRLTVT.

This chain links TRBV6-5 with TRBJ1-1; the D is unclear. Germline values: CDR1 MNHEY, CDR2 SVGAGI. The CDR3 length is 13 residues. Trimming pared 5 bases from V and 1 base from J, leaving 8 bases between. This CDR3 is CASSQRQNTEAFF. Written as DNA, the CDR3 is TGTGCCAGCAGTCAACGACAGAACACTGAAGCTTTCTTT.

The rearrangement links TRBV10-2 to TRBJ2-3; TRBD1 is a possible D gene (6 bases). V was trimmed by 3 bases and J by 4 bases, leaving 14 bases between them. This CDR3 is 15 amino acids long. Germline V gives CDR1 WSHSY, CDR2 SAAADI. CDR3 amino acids: CASSEGTGIADTQYF. In DNA, the CDR3 is TGCGCCAGCAGTGAAGGAACAGGGATTGCAGATACGCAGTATTTT.

This clone occurred a few times. This sequence joins TRBV28 and TRBJ1-1; D is unresolved. Germline values: CDR1 MDHEN, CDR2 SYDVKM. The V and J ends lost 5 bases and 1 base respectively, with 14 bases between them. The CDR3 loop spans 15 amino acids. The CDR3 region is CASSPALPRNTEAFF. The CDR3, as DNA: TGTGCCAGCAGTCCCGCCCTCCCTAGGAACACTGAAGCTTTCTTT.

The chain employs TRBV18 and TRBJ1-1; D is undetermined. This CDR3 has 12 amino acids. Germline V gene lookup returns CDR1 KGHSH and CDR2 LQKENI. V was clipped by 8 bases and J by 6 bases, with 13 bases between them. CDR3 in DNA: TGTGCCAGCACGCGAGAGCGAGCTGAAGCTTTCTTT. As protein: CASTRERAEAFF.

V gene TRBV11-3 combines with J gene TRBJ2-1, with 13 bases identical to TRBD2. Germline lookup yields CDR1 SGHNT and CDR2 YENEEA. The trim removed 3 bases at V and 3 bases at J, leaving 2 bases unmatched. The CDR3 spans 16 residues. The DNA for the CDR3 is TGTGCCAGCAGCTTCACTAGCGGGGGGGACTACAATGAGCAGTTCTTC. Amino acid sequence: CASSFTSGGDYNEQFF.

This rearrangement joins TRBV4-1 to TRBJ1-5; 8 bases agree with TRBD1. With 4 bases clipped from V and 0 bases from J, the junction kept 5 bases outside the gene matches. This CDR3 region has 16 residues. Germline assignment: CDR1 MGHRA and CDR2 YSYEKL. The DNA of the CDR3 is TGCGCCAGCAGCCTAGCCCAGGGGGCTAGCAATCAGCCCCAGCATTTT. Translated, it gives CASSLAQGASNQPQHF.

The chain joins TRBV5-4 to TRBJ2-1; 7 bases align to TRBD2. CDR1 SGHNT and CDR2 YYREEE come from the germline V gene (reference sequence). There are 13 residues in the CDR3. After removal of 4 bases from V and 7 bases from J, the junction contained 5 bases not matched to a gene. The CDR3, as DNA: TGTGCCAGCAGCCGCGGGCGGGAGAATGAGCAGTTCTTC. Amino acids: CASSRGRENEQFF.

This clone was recorded a few times. V gene TRBV29-1 combines with J gene TRBJ2-7, with 8 bases lining up with TRBD1. Germline V gene data show CDR1 as SQVTM and CDR2 as ANQGSEA. The V segment lost 7 bases and the J segment 5 bases; nucleotides outside the gene matches: 7. There are 12 residues in the CDR3. CDR3 bases: TGCAGCGGAAGGACAGGGATCGACGAGCAGTACTTC. The encoded protein is CSGRTGIDEQYF.

This rearrangement joins TRBV4-1 to TRBJ2-1, with 10 bases lining up with TRBD1. Trimming took 7 bases from V and 7 from J; bases not matched to a gene: 7. The CDR3 has 14 residues. Germline V gene data show CDR1 as MGHRA and CDR2 as YSYEKL. As DNA, the CDR3 is TGCGCCAGCACCCGGGACAGGGGTTGGAATGAGCAGTTCTTC. This codes for CASTRDRGWNEQFF.

The chain links TRBV12-5 to TRBJ1-2, with 7 bases identical to TRBD1. This CDR3 is built from 13 residues. CDR1 and CDR2 from the germline V gene are LGHNT and FRNRAP. V lost 5 bases and J lost 8; bases outside the gene matches: 8. The CDR3 region has the DNA TGTGCTAGTGGTGCAGGGACAGATGGAGGCTACACCTTC. This encodes CASGAGTDGGYTF.

This clone is a singleton in its sample. The chain is built from TRBV7-7 and TRBJ2-5; 14 nucleotides line up with TRBD2. J lost 2 bases, V lost 4 bases, and 9 bases had no gene match. The germline gives CDR1 SSHAT, CDR2 FNYEAQ (reference sequence). This CDR3 has 18 residues. The DNA of the CDR3 is TGTGCCAGCAGCTCAGGACTAGCGGGGGGATGGAAACAAGAGACCCAGTACTTC. As protein: CASSSGLAGGWKQETQYF.

This clone has a single count. V is TRBV28 and J is TRBJ1-1, with TRBD1 matching 9 bases. The CDR3 sequence is 14 residues long. V lost 4 bases to trimming and J lost 8 bases; unmatched junction nucleotides: 8. Germline V gene data show CDR1 as MDHEN and CDR2 as SYDVKM. The CDR3 coding sequence is TGTGCCAGCAGTTCCGGGACAGGGAGGAGAGAAGCTTTCTTT. This codes for CASSSGTGRREAFF.

The chain links TRBV19 to TRBJ2-7; 10 bases match TRBD2. Trimming at V came to 3 bases and at J to 7 bases, leaving 9 bases not matched to a gene. Germline values: CDR1 LNHDA, CDR2 SQIVND (reference sequence). This CDR3 has 15 amino acids. The CDR3 DNA reads TGTGCCAGTAGTATCCCAGCGGGAGGGCCGGGGGAGCAGTACTTC. It specifies CASSIPAGGPGEQYF.

The chain has TRBV5-1 and TRBJ2-5; D ambiguous. This CDR3 contains 13 residues. Trimming took 0 bases from V and 6 from J, leaving 9 bases between them. Germline lookup yields CDR1 SGHRS and CDR2 YFSETQ. The CDR3 here is CASSLGQYQTQYF. For the CDR3, the DNA is TGCGCCAGCAGCTTGGGACAATATCAGACCCAGTACTTC.

The CDR3 DNA reads as TGTGCCAGCAGCGTAGCGGTGACTAGCGGTGACAATGAGCAGTTCTTC. Protein sequence: CASSVAVTSGDNEQFF. The V and J genes are TRBV9 and TRBJ2-1; the match to TRBD2 covers 9 bases. The junction had 6 bases not matched to a gene; V was cut back by 0 bases and J by 5 bases. The germline CDR1 and CDR2 sequences are SGDLS and YYNGEE. The length of the CDR3 is 16 residues.